This TCR beta chain was documented in a study of blood T cell repertoires in COVID-19. This clone was detected only once. The germline CDR1 and CDR2 sequences are MNHEY and SVGEGT. The CDR3 is made up of 17 amino acids. With 6 bases clipped from V and 5 bases from J, the junction kept 13 bases outside the gene matches. Sequenced by immunoSEQ multiplex PCR; TCRdb stores in-frame clones only, minus some. The sample yields 200,000 to 300,000 clones, 86% seen once. The chain is built from TRBV6-2 or TRBV6-3 and TRBJ2-5; 12 bases are a match to TRBD2. Sample: peripheral blood. This TCR derives from a man between 25 and 39 years old with active or convalescent COVID-19. The CDR3 reads CASSTTATSGGKETQYF. The CDR3 DNA reads TGTGCCAGCAGCACCACGGCGACTAGCGGGGGTAAGGAGACCCAGTACTTC.